The 30 T cell receptor beta chains reported below all come from one sample, sequenced in a study of tumor-infiltrating lymphocytes in primary liver carcinoma. Between roughly 20 and 33 mg of unsorted bulk tissue served as the source from which RNA and DNA were co-extracted. Making TCR beta cDNA involved around 520 ng total RNA and a constant-region primer. Investigators got TCR beta libraries out of three nested multiplex PCR rounds, done with slightly modified ARM-PCR. TRBV1-TRBV30 forward primers and a C-beta reverse primer were used in the first two PCR rounds, which each ran for around 10 cycles. TCRdb recomputed calls from the multiplex PCR reads with MiXCR, one row per CDR3 protein. The sample consists of 100,000 to 120,000 distinct CDR3 sequences, around 84% of them appearing once. What was sequenced was liver tumor tissue from sampling region 3. The subset: tumor region T3, left-lateral pole. The receptor source for this set is a middle-aged man with primary liver carcinoma and hepatitis B virus infection.

V gene TRBV12-3 or TRBV12-4 combines with J gene TRBJ2-5; D is tentatively TRBD1 or TRBD2 (5 bases each). The CDR3 spans 15 residues. V lost 1 base to trimming and J lost 4 bases, with 13 bases between them. CDR3 protein: CASSLDPGAGETQYF. The DNA of the CDR3 is TGTGCCAGCAGTTTAGACCCCGGGGCAGGAGAGACCCAGTACTTC.

This rearrangement joins TRBV29-1 to TRBJ1-5; possible D gene TRBD1, 5 bases. The CDR3 loop spans 14 amino acids. The germline V gene has CDR1 SQVTM and CDR2 ANQGSEA. The DNA of the CDR3 is TGCAGTGTAGCGACAGCGAGTAAAAATCAGCCCCAGCATTTT. As protein: CSVATASKNQPQHF.

Worth noting for this clonotype: At one of its ends the junction is not consistent with the germline gene, which may arise from a read error. CDR3 coding DNA: TGTACCAGCAGTTACGATCAGGGAAGCACTGAAGCTTTCTTT. Protein: CTSSYDQGSTEAFF. The chain links TRBV6-2 or TRBV6-3 to TRBJ1-1; D possibly corresponds to TRBD1 (5 bases). The CDR3 is made up of 14 amino acids. From germline, CDR1 is MNHEY and CDR2 SVGEGT.

Remarks on this clonotype: The CDR3 ends on some other residue instead of the conserved phenylalanine or tryptophan, so this is likely a read error. This rearrangement joins TRBV6-6 to TRBJ2-7, with a tentative D call TRBD1 (6 bases). The length of the CDR3 is 14 residues. V lost 8 bases and J lost 0, with 14 bases in between. Germline V gene lookup returns CDR1 MNHNY and CDR2 SVGAGI (reference sequence). The DNA of the CDR3 is TGTGCCAGCTTTCGGGACACCCTCTCCTACGAGCAGTACTCT. This gives the protein CASFRDTLSYEQYS.

This clonotype occurred many times. The CDR3 protein is CASSAGDTQYF. The CDR3 coding sequence is TGTGCCAGCAGCGCGGGAGATACGCAGTATTTT. The chain carries TRBV7-8 and TRBJ2-3; the D gene is possibly TRBD2 (5 bases). The CDR3 is 11 amino acids. V lost 5 bases and J lost 5, with 5 bases in between. CDR1 is SGHVS and CDR2 is FQNEAQ in the germline V gene.

Comments on this clonotype: Compared with germline, one end of the junction differs, possibly owing to a read error. The V and J genes are TRBV6-5 and TRBJ2-2, with D maybe TRBD2 (5 bases). The CDR3 length is 15 residues. Germline CDR1 is MNHEY and CDR2 is SVGAGI. The CDR3, as DNA: TGTGCCAGCATTGCGGCGGGCGCGAACACCGGGGAGCAGTTTTTT. It is translated as CASIAAGANTGEQFF.

A word on this clonotype: Compared with germline, one end of the junction differs, possibly owing to a read error. V usage is TRBV4-2 and J usage is TRBJ2-1; TRBD1 matches 7 bases. This CDR3 region has 18 residues. CDR1 and CDR2 from the germline V gene are LGHNA and YNFKEQ. Here the CDR3 DNA reads TGTGCCAGCAACCAAGATTGGAGGACAGGCAGAGTCTACAACGAGCAGTTCTTC. It specifies CASNQDWRTGRVYNEQFF.

As for this clonotype: An end of the junction does not agree with germline; a read error may underlie this. This sequence joins TRBV5-4 and TRBJ2-1; TRBD1 might be the D (6 bases). The germline V gene encodes CDR1 SGHNT and CDR2 YYREEE (reference sequence). The CDR3 has 14 amino acids. The CDR3 DNA follows: TGTGCCAGCAGGAGGGACATGCAGTACAATGAACAGTTCTTC. Protein: CASRRDMQYNEQFF.

The chain links TRBV29-1 to TRBJ2-7, with a weak D call TRBD2 (6 bases). This CDR3 is built from 15 residues. Germline-derived CDR1 and CDR2 are SQVTM and ANQGSEA. The CDR3 nucleotides read TGCAGTGATGATGATCCAGGAGGGAGCTCCTACGAGCAGTACTTC. It specifies CSDDDPGGSSYEQYF.

A word on this clonotype: The junction shows a germline mismatch at one end, possibly a read error. The chain employs TRBV4-1 and TRBJ2-5; D uncertain. CDR1 is MGHRA, CDR2 YSYEKL, per germline. The CDR3 totals 14 residues. CDR3 bases: TGCGCCAGCAGCCAAGATGTAGGTCGTGAGACCCAGTGCTTC. Translating it yields CASSQDVGRETQCF.

This clonotype was seen a handful of times. V usage is TRBV6-5 and J usage is TRBJ2-5; 7 bases align to TRBD2. CDR1 and CDR2 (germline): MNHEY, SVGAGI. The CDR3 loop spans 15 amino acids. CDR3 sequence reads: CGSSYAGVVQETQYF. In DNA form, the CDR3 reads TGTGGTAGCAGTTACGCGGGAGTGGTACAAGAGACCCAGTACTTC.

In its sample, this clonotype was seen many times. The V and J genes are TRBV4-1 and TRBJ1-2; a possible D gene is TRBD1 (5 bases). Trimming pared 0 bases from V and 2 bases from J, leaving 7 bases between. The CDR3 has 14 amino acids. Germline loops: CDR1 MGHRA, CDR2 YSYEKL. CDR3 protein: CASSQDRENYGYTF. The CDR3 DNA is TGCGCCAGCAGCCAAGACAGGGAGAACTATGGCTACACCTTC.

This clonotype appeared a few times. A much larger clone differs from this one at a single base, so this may be a read error. This chain links TRBV6-6 with TRBJ1-3; D call uncertain. Germline V gives CDR1 MNHNY, CDR2 SVGAGI (reference sequence). The CDR3 runs 11 residues. CDR3 sequence reads: CANSAGNTIYF. The CDR3 bases are TGTGCCAACAGTGCGGGAAACACCATATATTTT.

The chain carries TRBV30 and TRBJ2-7; D perhaps matches TRBD2 (5 bases). V was cut by 8 bases and J by 2 bases, with 16 bases left in between. CDR1 GTSNPN and CDR2 SVGIG come from the germline V gene (reference sequence). CDR3 length equals 13 residues. Written as DNA, the CDR3 is TGTGCCGTAGCGAGGAGTGCCCCCTACGAGCAGTACTTC. Its translation is CAVARSAPYEQYF.

Regarding this clonotype: The junction shows a germline mismatch at one end, possibly a read error. The gene calls are TRBV4-3 and TRBJ2-2; D possibly corresponds to TRBD1 (6 bases). Per the germline V gene, CDR1 is LGHNA and CDR2 is YSLEER. The CDR3 sequence is 18 residues long. CDR3 sequence (DNA): TGCGCGAGCAGCCAATCTGGGGGCAGGACTCTGAGCACCGGGGAGCTGTTTTTT. It yields the protein CASSQSGGRTLSTGELFF.

Points on this clonotype: One end of the junction is discordant with germline, which a read error may explain. This chain connects TRBV6-2 or TRBV6-3 to TRBJ2-7; the D is unclear. Germline values: CDR1 MNHEY, CDR2 SVGEGT. CDR3 size: 13 residues. The CDR3 nucleotides are TGTGCCAGCAGTCACGAGGTATCCTACGTGCAGTACTTC. Translated, it gives CASSHEVSYVQYF.

Points on this clonotype: At one end, the junction sequence differs from germline, possibly due to a read error. The V and J genes are TRBV6-1 and TRBJ2-7; 9 positions agree with TRBD1. Germline V gene lookup returns CDR1 MNHNS and CDR2 SASEGT. CDR3 length: 16 residues. CDR3 sequence reads: CGSTPRSGQGSYEQYF. DNA for the CDR3: TGTGGCAGCACCCCACGGTCGGGACAGGGCTCATACGAGCAATACTTC.

This chain joins TRBV29-1 and TRBJ1-5; D is uncertain. This CDR3 region has 13 residues. CDR1 and CDR2 (germline): SQVTM, ANQGSEA. V was clipped by 7 bases and J by 3 bases, with 13 bases between them. The DNA for the CDR3 is TGCAGCGCTATCGGGCAGATCAATCAGCCCCAGCATTTT. This codes for CSAIGQINQPQHF.

As concerns this clonotype: No conserved phenylalanine or tryptophan ends this CDR3, so it is likely a read error. The limits of the CDR3 on the DNA are not certain, so only TCRdb's listed CDR3 is given. This chain joins TRBV11-1 and TRBJ2-2; the D call of TRBD1 is as the table states it, not checked on the DNA. Germline CDR1 SGHAT, CDR2 FQDESV (reference sequence). The CDR3 is 15 amino acids long, termini counted. CDR3: CASSYTGPFSEEPFV.

By share, this clonotype counts as medium-sized. This chain connects TRBV6-5 to TRBJ2-1; 14 positions match TRBD2. Per germline, CDR1 MNHEY and CDR2 SVGAGI. The CDR3 is made up of 17 amino acids. V gave up 0 bases and J gave up 7 bases; unmatched junction bases: 5. In DNA, the CDR3 is TGTGCCAGCAGTTACTCCGGGACTAGCGGGAGAGGGAATGAGCAGTTCTTC. Its protein product is CASSYSGTSGRGNEQFF.

The V gene is TRBV9, the J gene TRBJ2-7, with a weak D call TRBD1 (5 bases). In germline, CDR1 is SGDLS, CDR2 YYNGEE. V was clipped by 9 bases and J by 3 bases, with 19 bases between them. This CDR3 region has 14 residues. CDR3 sequence (DNA): TGTGCCAAGCCCATCCCAGGGTTTTACTACGAGCAGTACTTC. The encoded protein is CAKPIPGFYYEQYF. The entire variable domain, with the rest obtained from reference TRBV9 and TRBJ2-7, is as follows: DSGVTQTPKHLITATGQRVTLRCSPRSGDLSVYWYQQSLDQGLQFLIQYYNGEERAKGNILERFSAQQFPDLHSELNLSSLELGDSALYFCAKPIPGFYYEQYFGPGTRLTVT.

Details on this clonotype: One end of the junction fails to match germline, which may point to a read error. The chain carries TRBV6-1 and TRBJ2-1, with 7 nucleotides matching TRBD2. The germline V gene has CDR1 MNHNS and CDR2 SASEGT. The CDR3 is made up of 15 amino acids. The CDR3 reads CASILCGGAYNEQFF. CDR3 DNA: TGTGCCAGCATCCTATGCGGGGGAGCCTACAATGAACAGTTCTTC.

This clonotype has a single count. The CDR3 sequence: CASSSEVEVVNHGYTF. Here the CDR3 DNA reads TGTGCCAGCAGTTCCGAGGTCGAGGTCGTCAACCATGGCTACACCTTC. J is TRBJ1-2 and V is TRBV6-5; D unclear. The V gene's germline CDR1 is MNHEY and CDR2 SVGAGI. The CDR3 has 16 residues. V lost 4 bases and J lost 6, with 21 bases in between.

CDR3 residues: CASSQVSIGSGRARDTQYF. CDR3 coding DNA: TGTGCCAGCAGCCAAGTATCCATCGGTAGCGGAAGGGCAAGAGATACGCAGTATTTT. The genes are TRBV4-2 and TRBJ2-3; perhaps TRBD2 as D (6 bases). V shed 1 base and J shed 5 bases, with 25 bases lying between them. Germline V gene lookup returns CDR1 LGHNA and CDR2 YNFKEQ. The CDR3 runs to 19 residues.

For this clonotype: One end of the junction is discordant with germline, which a read error may explain. The gene calls are TRBV29-1 and TRBJ1-2; D gene unclear. This CDR3 contains 14 residues. Germline CDR1 is SQVTM and CDR2 is ANQGSEA. The CDR3 coding sequence is TGCAGTGTTGAAGATCTTCGAAGATGCTATGGCTACACCTTC. Its protein product is CSVEDLRRCYGYTF.

The chain combines TRBV28 with TRBJ2-1; D is unclear. Germline-derived CDR1 and CDR2 are MDHEN and SYDVKM. The V and J ends lost 6 bases and 16 bases respectively, with 28 bases between them. The CDR3 spans 15 residues. The CDR3: CASRLISGSYNEKFF. The CDR3 bases are TGTGCCAGCAGACTAATCTCGGGCTCCTACAATGAGAAATTCTTC.

In regard to this clonotype: The junction differs from germline at one of its ends, possibly a read error. Here the CDR3 DNA reads TGCGCCAGCAGCAAGCAGGGAGACACCTGGGAGCTATTTTTT. Translation gives CASSKQGDTWELFF. This sequence joins TRBV4-1 and TRBJ2-2; perhaps D is TRBD1 or TRBD2 (5 bases each). Germline V CDR1 and CDR2: MGHRA, YSYEKL. The CDR3 consists of 14 residues.

This clonotype was picked up many times. The V gene is TRBV10-3, the J gene TRBJ2-1, with 8 positions matching TRBD2. This CDR3 is built from 15 residues. The V segment lost 6 bases and the J segment 5 bases; nucleotides outside the gene matches: 9. CDR1 is ENHRY, CDR2 SYGVKD, per germline. The CDR3 nucleotides are TGTGCCATCAGGAAGAATAGCGGGGCCCACAATGAGCAGTTCTTC. Translating gives CAIRKNSGAHNEQFF.

As to this clonotype: A single base separates this from a much larger clone, so it may be a read error. Because it lacks the conserved phenylalanine or tryptophan at the end, this CDR3 is likely a read error. This rearrangement joins TRBV4-3 to TRBJ1-1; D is unclear. The germline V gene has CDR1 LGHNA and CDR2 YSLEER. V lost 1 base, J lost 5 bases, and 14 bases lay in between. The CDR3 covers 15 residues. The CDR3 here is CASSQGPKGQTEAFL. The DNA of the CDR3 is TGCGCCAGCAGCCAAGGTCCTAAAGGGCAAACTGAAGCTTTCTTA.

This rearrangement joins TRBV6-2 or TRBV6-3 to TRBJ2-2; possible D gene TRBD1, 6 bases. Germline V gene sequence: CDR1 MNHEY, CDR2 SVGEGT. Trimming cost V 6 bases and J 4 bases, with 18 bases left between them. The CDR3 loop spans 16 amino acids. CDR3 in DNA: TGTGCCAGCAGCCGAGTCGGGACACCTATCACCGGGGAGCTGTTTTTT. Translating gives CASSRVGTPITGELFF.